A single T cell receptor (beta chain) is shown here with its context. The CDR3 extends over 15 amino acids. The trim removed 3 bases at V and 7 bases at J, leaving 6 bases unmatched. CDR1 and CDR2 (germline): KGHSY, FQNENV. This record comes from a study of blood T cell repertoires in COVID-19. Sequencing was performed with immunoSEQ multiplex PCR; in TCRdb, only in-frame clones are kept and a portion is missing. The sample lists 70,000 to 95,000 clones; roughly 80% were seen once. What was sequenced was peripheral blood. The chain uses TRBV16 and TRBJ1-4, with 9 bases identical to TRBD1. The clonotype was recovered from a woman aged 55 to 70 with acute or convalescent COVID-19. CDR3 in amino acids: CASSHRDRVGEKLFF. The CDR3 bases are TGTGCCAGCAGCCATCGGGACAGGGTGGGTGAAAAACTGTTTTTT. Together with reference TRBV16 and TRBJ1-4, the CDR3 gives the full variable domain: GEEVAQTPKHLVRGEGQKAKLYCAPIKGHSYVFWYQQVLKNEFKFLISFQNENVFDETGMPKERFSAKCLPNSPCSLEIQATKLEDSAVYFCASSHRDRVGEKLFFGSGTQLSVL.